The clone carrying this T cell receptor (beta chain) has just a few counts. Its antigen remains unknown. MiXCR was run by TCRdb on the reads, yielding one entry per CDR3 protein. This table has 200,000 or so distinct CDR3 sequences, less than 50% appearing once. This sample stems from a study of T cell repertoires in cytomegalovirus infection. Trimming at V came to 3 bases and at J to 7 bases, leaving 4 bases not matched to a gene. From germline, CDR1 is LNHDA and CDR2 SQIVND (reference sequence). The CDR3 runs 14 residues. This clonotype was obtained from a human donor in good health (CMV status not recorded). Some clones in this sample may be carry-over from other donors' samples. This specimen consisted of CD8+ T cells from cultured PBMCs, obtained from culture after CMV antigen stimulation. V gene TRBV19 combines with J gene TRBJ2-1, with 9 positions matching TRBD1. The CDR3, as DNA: TGTGCCAGTAGTATCCCCGGGACAGGGAATGAGCAGTTCTTC. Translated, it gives CASSIPGTGNEQFF.